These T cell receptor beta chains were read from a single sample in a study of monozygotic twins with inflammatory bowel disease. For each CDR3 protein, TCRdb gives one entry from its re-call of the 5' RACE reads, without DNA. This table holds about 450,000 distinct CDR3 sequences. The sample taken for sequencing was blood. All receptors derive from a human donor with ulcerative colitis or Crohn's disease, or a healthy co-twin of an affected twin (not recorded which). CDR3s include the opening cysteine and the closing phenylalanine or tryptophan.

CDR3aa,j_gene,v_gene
CASSPQWTPSSYNEQFF,TRBJ2-1,TRBV4-3
CTLKRLAATDTQYF,TRBJ2-3,TRBV21-1
CASRRQVGYEQYF,TRBJ2-7,TRBV7-2
CASSPRGRLGGAKNIQYF,TRBJ2-4,TRBV5-1
CASIGTSGSVHEQYF,TRBJ2-7,TRBV28
CASSHLRQGAGELFF,TRBJ2-2,TRBV4-3
CASTPGVYSYEQYF,TRBJ2-7,TRBV9
CASSWGAGEDTQYF,TRBJ2-3,TRBV5-1
CSVDSTGELFF,TRBJ2-2,TRBV29-1
CASSLAATGGAKNIQYF,TRBJ2-4,TRBV7-2
CASSPKGVGGETQYF,TRBJ2-5,TRBV7-3
CATSGRSKQPQHF,TRBJ1-5,TRBV24-1
CSARLGESTDTQYF,TRBJ2-3,TRBV20-1
CASRDTSTGELFF,TRBJ2-2,TRBV6-5